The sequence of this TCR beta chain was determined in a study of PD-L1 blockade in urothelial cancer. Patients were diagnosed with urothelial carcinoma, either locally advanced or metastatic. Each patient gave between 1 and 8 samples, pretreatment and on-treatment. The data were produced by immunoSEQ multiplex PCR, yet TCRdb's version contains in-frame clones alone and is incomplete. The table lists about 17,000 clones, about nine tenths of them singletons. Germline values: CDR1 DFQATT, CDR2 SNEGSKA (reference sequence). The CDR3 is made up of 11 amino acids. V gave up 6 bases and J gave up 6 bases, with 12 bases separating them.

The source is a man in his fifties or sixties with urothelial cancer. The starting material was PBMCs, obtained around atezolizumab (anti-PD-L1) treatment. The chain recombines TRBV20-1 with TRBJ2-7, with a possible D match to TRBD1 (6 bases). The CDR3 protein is CSARSGVEQYF. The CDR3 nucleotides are TGCAGTGCAAGGTCAGGGGTCGAGCAGTACTTC.